Shown below are 16 T cell receptor beta chains from a single sample sequenced in a study of blood T cell repertoires in COVID-19. Clones were read by immunoSEQ multiplex PCR, and TCRdb kept only the in-frame ones, dropping some. The sample includes about 290,000 clones, around 86% of them seen just once. Specimen: PBMCs or T cells enriched from blood (not recorded which). All receptors derive from a woman aged 40 to 49 who had recovered from COVID-19.

This chain joins TRBV2 and TRBJ1-5, with 7 bases fitting TRBD1. Per germline, CDR1 SNHLY and CDR2 FYNNEI. Germline trimming cut 6 bases from V and 1 base from J; bases unmatched to any gene: 9. This CDR3 contains 16 residues. The CDR3 sequence: CASRDDRARSNQPQHF. Here the CDR3 DNA reads TGTGCCAGCAGAGACGACAGGGCACGGAGCAATCAGCCCCAGCATTTT.

The CDR3: CAISESGGFTQDDGYTF. The CDR3 nucleotides read TGTGCCATCAGTGAGTCTGGGGGCTTCACCCAGGATGATGGCTACACCTTC. The chain links TRBV10-3 to TRBJ1-2, with D perhaps TRBD1 (6 bases). The CDR3 loop spans 17 amino acids. From germline, CDR1 is ENHRY and CDR2 SYGVKD. Trimming took off 0 bases at V and 6 bases at J, with 20 bases between the two ends.

The V call is TRBV10-3, the J call TRBJ1-3, with 11 bases lining up with TRBD1. CDR3 length equals 16 residues. The germline gives CDR1 ENHRY, CDR2 SYGVKD. The trim removed 2 bases at V and 3 bases at J, leaving 3 bases unmatched. CDR3 DNA: TGTGCCATCAGTGAGACTGGGACAGGGGGTGGAAACACCATATATTTT. Amino acid sequence: CAISETGTGGGNTIYF.

The chain recombines TRBV5-8 with TRBJ1-4; D possibly corresponds to TRBD1 (5 bases). CDR1 SGHTS and CDR2 YDEGEE come from the germline V gene. Deletions cut 6 bases from V and 3 bases from J, with 15 bases between. There are 15 residues in the CDR3. The CDR3 nucleotides read TGTGCCAGCACCGTGGCCGGGGGGTCTAATGAAAAACTGTTTTTT. Amino acid sequence: CASTVAGGSNEKLFF.

The rearrangement uses TRBV27 and TRBJ2-7; possible D gene TRBD1, 6 bases. Between the trimmed V and J ends, which lost 2 bases and 1 base, there was a span of 12 bases. In germline, CDR1 is MNHEY, CDR2 SMNVEV (reference sequence). The CDR3 is 15 amino acids. In DNA, the CDR3 is TGTGCCAGCAGTTTAACAGGGTTCGAATCCTACGAGCAGTACTTC. Encoded protein: CASSLTGFESYEQYF.

V usage is TRBV7-2 and J usage is TRBJ1-6; D not resolved. The CDR3 loop spans 16 amino acids. Per germline, CDR1 SGHTA and CDR2 FQGNSA. Trimming shortened V by 1 base and J by 5 bases, and 12 bases separated the two germline ends. CDR3 nucleotides: TGTGCCAGCAGCTTAGTGGGCAGAGGGAATAATTCACCCCTCCACTTT. As protein: CASSLVGRGNNSPLHF.

The V gene is TRBV7-2, the J gene TRBJ1-1, with 7 positions matching TRBD1. V lost 5 bases to trimming and J lost 4 bases; unmatched junction nucleotides: 10. Germline V gene sequence: CDR1 SGHTA, CDR2 FQGNSA. This CDR3 has 15 residues. CDR3 amino acids: CASSQTGTAGTEAFF. DNA for the CDR3: TGTGCCAGCAGCCAAACCGGGACAGCCGGCACTGAAGCTTTCTTT.

CDR3 residues: CAWKNRGSYNEQFF. The CDR3 region has the DNA TGTGCCTGGAAGAACCGGGGATCCTACAATGAGCAGTTCTTC. The chain uses TRBV30 and TRBJ2-1; possible D gene TRBD2, 5 bases. The V and J ends lost 4 bases and 1 base respectively, with 11 bases between them. The CDR3 is made up of 14 amino acids. Germline lookup yields CDR1 GTSNPN and CDR2 SVGIG (reference sequence).

There are a few counts of this clone. The V and J genes are TRBV10-1 and TRBJ2-7, with D tentatively TRBD2 (5 bases). There are 18 residues in the CDR3. V was clipped by 0 bases and J by 3 bases, with 21 bases between them. Germline lookup yields CDR1 WNHNN and CDR2 SYGVQD (reference sequence). Written as DNA, the CDR3 is TGCGCCAGCAGTGAGTCCCCGACCCACACGGGAAAAATCTACGAGCAGTACTTC. This codes for CASSESPTHTGKIYEQYF.

The genes are TRBV7-3 and TRBJ2-3, with 10 nucleotides matching TRBD2. The J segment lost 2 bases and the V segment lost 1 base, leaving 3 bases of the junction unmatched. Germline lookup yields CDR1 SGHTA and CDR2 FQGTGA. The CDR3 consists of 16 residues. CDR3 protein: CASSLKLAGATDTQYF. CDR3 in DNA: TGTGCCAGCAGCTTAAAGCTAGCGGGGGCCACAGATACGCAGTATTTT.

This clone was observed a single time. This chain links TRBV4-1 with TRBJ1-2, with TRBD1 matching over 8 bases. The CDR3 is 16 residues long. In germline, CDR1 is MGHRA, CDR2 YSYEKL. V was pared by 3 bases and J by 4 bases, with 10 bases of the junction left unmatched. CDR3 bases: TGCGCCAGCAGCCAGGGCATACAGGGGGGGATCTATGGCTACACCTTC. It encodes CASSQGIQGGIYGYTF.

The CDR3 DNA is TGTGCCAGCTCCCCCTCCGGGGTCCGAGTCAACTATGGCTACACCTTC. This encodes CASSPSGVRVNYGYTF. This rearrangement joins TRBV18 to TRBJ1-2, with D unclear. The CDR3 runs to 16 residues. In germline, CDR1 is KGHSH, CDR2 LQKENI. V gave up 6 bases and J gave up 2 bases, with 19 bases separating them.

The chain has TRBV4-1 and TRBJ2-7; 7 bases are a match to TRBD1. V lost 1 base, J lost 3 bases, and 15 bases stayed unmatched. The CDR3 spans 18 residues. Per germline, CDR1 MGHRA and CDR2 YSYEKL. The CDR3 nucleotides read TGCGCCAGCAGCCAAGCGGCAAGGGACAGCTCCTTCCACTACGAGCAGTACTTC. Translating it yields CASSQAARDSSFHYEQYF.

The chain has TRBV9 and TRBJ2-3; 8 bases fit TRBD1. Germline V gives CDR1 SGDLS, CDR2 YYNGEE. The V segment lost 4 bases and the J segment 4 bases; nucleotides outside the gene matches: 11. The CDR3 consists of 16 residues. The CDR3 protein is CASSKGQGTYPDTQYF. CDR3 nucleotide sequence: TGTGCCAGCAGCAAAGGACAGGGTACATACCCAGATACGCAGTATTTT.

The chain recombines TRBV6-5 with TRBJ2-7; TRBD2 is a possible D gene (5 bases). The CDR3 totals 14 residues. Trimming removed 6 bases from V and 2 bases from J, with 14 bases in between. The germline V gene has CDR1 MNHEY and CDR2 SVGAGI. CDR3 DNA: TGTGCCAGCAGCGATAGACGGGGAACCTACGAGCAGTACTTC. This translates into CASSDRRGTYEQYF.

This clone has a single count. V and J are TRBV5-1 and TRBJ1-5; 8 nucleotides line up with TRBD1. The CDR3 covers 15 residues. Losses at the gene ends were 1 base for V and 2 bases for J; bases not matched to a gene: 2. The germline CDR1 and CDR2 sequences are SGHRS and YFSETQ. CDR3 loop: CASSLMTGGNQPQHF. The CDR3 region has the DNA TGCGCCAGCAGCTTGATGACAGGGGGCAATCAGCCCCAGCATTTT. The full variable domain, its missing parts supplied by reference TRBV5-1 and TRBJ1-5, is KAGVTQTPRYLIKTRGQQVTLSCSPISGHRSVSWYQQTPGQGLQFLFEYFSETQRNKGNFPGRFSGRQFSNSRSEMNVSTLELGDSALYLCASSLMTGGNQPQHFGDGTRLSIL.